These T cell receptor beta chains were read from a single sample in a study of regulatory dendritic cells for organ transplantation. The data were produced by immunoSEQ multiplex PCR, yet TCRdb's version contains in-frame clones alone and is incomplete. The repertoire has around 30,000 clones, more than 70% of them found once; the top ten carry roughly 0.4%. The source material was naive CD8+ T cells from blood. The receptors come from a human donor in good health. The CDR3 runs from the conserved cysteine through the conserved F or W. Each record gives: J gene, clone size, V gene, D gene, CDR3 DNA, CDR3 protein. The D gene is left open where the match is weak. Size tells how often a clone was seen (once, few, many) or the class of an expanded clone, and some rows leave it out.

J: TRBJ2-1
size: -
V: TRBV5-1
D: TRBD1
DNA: TGCGCCAGCAGCTTGGGGGACAGGGGCTCCTACAATGAGCAGTTCTTC
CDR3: CASSLGDRGSYNEQFF

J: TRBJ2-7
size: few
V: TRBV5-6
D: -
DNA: TGTGCCAGCAGTACCCTTTACAGCTCCTACGAGCAGTACTTC
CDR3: CASSTLYSSYEQYF

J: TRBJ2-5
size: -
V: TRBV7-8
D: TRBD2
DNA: TGTGCCAGCAGCACTGGAGCGGGGGCCGCCAAAGAGACCCAGTACTTC
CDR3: CASSTGAGAAKETQYF

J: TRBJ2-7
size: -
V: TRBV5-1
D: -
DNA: TGCGCCAGCAGCTTGCAGAACAGGGCCTACGAGCAGTACTTC
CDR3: CASSLQNRAYEQYF

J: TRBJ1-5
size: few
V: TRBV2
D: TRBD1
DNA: TGTGCCAGCAGTGAGGGACAGGGAAGGGTTCAGCCCCAGCATTTT
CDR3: CASSEGQGRVQPQHF

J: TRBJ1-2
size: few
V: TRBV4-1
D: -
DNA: TGCGCCAGCAGCCATCCCCCGGAGGAGGGATCACTATCCGGCTACACCTTC
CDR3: CASSHPPEEGSLSGYTF

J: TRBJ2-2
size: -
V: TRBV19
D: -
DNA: TGTGCCAGTAGTATAACCGGGAACACCGGGGAGCTGTTTTTT
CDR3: CASSITGNTGELFF

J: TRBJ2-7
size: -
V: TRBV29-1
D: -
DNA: TGCAGCGTTGATAGCCAGGGAAACTACGAGCAGTACTTC
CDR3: CSVDSQGNYEQYF

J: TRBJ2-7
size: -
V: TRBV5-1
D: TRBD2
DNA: TGCGCCAGCAGCTTGGAGGCTAGCGGCCCCTACGAGCAGTACTTC
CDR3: CASSLEASGPYEQYF

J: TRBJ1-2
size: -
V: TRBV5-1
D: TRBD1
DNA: TGCGCCAGCACTCCAGGGGGACAGGGGTTGTATGGCTACACCTTC
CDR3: CASTPGGQGLYGYTF

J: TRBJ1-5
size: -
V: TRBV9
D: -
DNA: TGTGCCAGCAGCGCCTCCCGAGGTCCCAATCAGCCCCAGCATTTT
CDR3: CASSASRGPNQPQHF

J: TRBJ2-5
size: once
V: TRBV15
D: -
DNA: TGTGCCACCAGCAGTGGCGGGACCCCACAAGAGACCCAGTACTTC
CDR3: CATSSGGTPQETQYF

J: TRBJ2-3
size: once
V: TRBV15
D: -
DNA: TGTGCCACCAGTATACGAGCGGCTCTCGGAGATACGCAGTATTTT
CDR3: CATSIRAALGDTQYF

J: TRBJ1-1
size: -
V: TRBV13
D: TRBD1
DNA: TGTGCCAGCACGCAAGGGGGCGCGGACACTGAAGCTTTCTTT
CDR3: CASTQGGADTEAFF

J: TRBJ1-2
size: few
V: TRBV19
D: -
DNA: TGTGCCAGTATCCGGGCAGGGGAAACCTTC
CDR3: CASIRAGETF

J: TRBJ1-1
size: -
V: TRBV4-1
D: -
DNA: TGCGCCAGCAGCCGGGCACAGGGCGAGAACACTGAAGCTTTCTTT
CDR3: CASSRAQGENTEAFF

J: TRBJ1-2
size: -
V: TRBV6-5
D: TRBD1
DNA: TGTGCCAGCAGCCCCCCTTGGTCAGGGGGCTATGGCTACACCTTC
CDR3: CASSPPWSGGYGYTF

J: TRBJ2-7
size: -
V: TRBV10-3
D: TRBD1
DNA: TGTGCCATCAGTGATCCTCCGACAGGGGAATACGAGCAGTACTTC
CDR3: CAISDPPTGEYEQYF

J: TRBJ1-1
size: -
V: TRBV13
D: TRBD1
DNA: TGTGCCAGCAAGGCACAGGGGGACGATGAAGCTTTCTTT
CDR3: CASKAQGDDEAFF

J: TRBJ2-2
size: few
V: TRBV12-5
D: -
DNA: TGTGCTAGTGGTTTACCAACCAGGGGCTTGAACACCGGGGAGCTGTTTTTT
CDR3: CASGLPTRGLNTGELFF

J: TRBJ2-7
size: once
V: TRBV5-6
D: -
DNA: TGTGCCAGCAGCTTGGGGTCAGGTCCTACCTACGAGCAGTACTTC
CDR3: CASSLGSGPTYEQYF

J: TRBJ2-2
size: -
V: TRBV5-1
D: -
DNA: TGCGCCAGCAGCGAAAGGAGGGGCTATACCGGGGAGCTGTTTTTT
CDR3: CASSERRGYTGELFF

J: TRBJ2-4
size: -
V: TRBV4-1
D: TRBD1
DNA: TGCGCCAGCAGCCGAGGGACAGGGGGTTCTCTCGCCAAAAACATTCAGTACTTC
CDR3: CASSRGTGGSLAKNIQYF

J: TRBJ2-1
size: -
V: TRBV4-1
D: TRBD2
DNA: TGCGCCAGCACCGAAACTAGCGGGGGGGCGGTAGTAGGTGAGCAGTTCTTC
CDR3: CASTETSGGAVVGEQFF

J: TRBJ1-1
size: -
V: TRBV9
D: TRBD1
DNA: TGTGCCAGCAGCGGGACAGGGATGGGGAGGAACACTGAAGCTTTCTTT
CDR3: CASSGTGMGRNTEAFF

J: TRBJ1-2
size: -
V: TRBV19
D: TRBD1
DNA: TGTGCCAGTAGTATATTGACAGGGGTAGATGGCTACACCTTC
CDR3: CASSILTGVDGYTF

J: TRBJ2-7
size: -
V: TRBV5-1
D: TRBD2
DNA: TGCGCCAGCAGCTGGGGGACTAGCGGGGGGCCTTCCTACGAGCAGTACTTC
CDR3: CASSWGTSGGPSYEQYF

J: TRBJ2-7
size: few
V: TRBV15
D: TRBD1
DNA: TGTGCCACCACCGAGGGACAGGGGGCGCGCGAGCAGTACTTC
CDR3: CATTEGQGAREQYF

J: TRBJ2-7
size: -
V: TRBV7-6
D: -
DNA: TGTGCCAGCAGCTTATTCGCGGCGCAGGGCTCCTACGAGCAGTACTTC
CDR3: CASSLFAAQGSYEQYF

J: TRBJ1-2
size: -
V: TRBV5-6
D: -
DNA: TGTGCCAGCAGCGACAGTCATATCGACTATGGCTACACCTTC
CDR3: CASSDSHIDYGYTF

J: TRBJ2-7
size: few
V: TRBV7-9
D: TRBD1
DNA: TGTGCCAGCAGCTCGGGACAGCCCAGCGAGCAGTACTTC
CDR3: CASSSGQPSEQYF

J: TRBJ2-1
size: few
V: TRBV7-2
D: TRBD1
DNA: TGTGCCAGCAGCTTACACGGCAGCCCCAGGGGGAATGAGCAGTTCTTC
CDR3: CASSLHGSPRGNEQFF